This T cell receptor (beta chain) derives from a study of cytomegalovirus exposure and HLA in healthy donors. Findings and caveats of the study: The dataset shows that most TCR sequences were rare, while some public TCRs occurred in many donors.

V shed 5 bases and J shed 5 bases, with 10 bases lying between them. CDR1 and CDR2 from the germline V gene are MNHNY and SVGAGI (reference sequence). The CDR3 is 13 residues long. PCR amplification relied on 60 Vbeta primers (plus 13 Jbeta primers). Here immunoSEQ multiplex PCR was the method, and the copy in TCRdb shows in-frame clones only, minus some. The sample comprises 270,000 or so clones, roughly 89% of which are singletons, and less than 4% rests with the top ten. As to this clone: No antigen is known for it.

The chain uses TRBV6-6 and TRBJ1-5; TRBD1 might be the D (6 bases). Sequencing was performed on PBMCs. The clonotype originates from a man between 40 and 49 years old in good health and CMV-seropositive. CDR3 sequence reads: CASSQQGHQPQHF. The DNA of the CDR3 is TGTGCCAGCAGTCAACAGGGCCATCAGCCCCAGCATTTT.